Below, 4 T cell receptor beta chains from the same sample are listed, as sequenced in a study of identical twins. TCRdb passed the 5' RACE reads through MiXCR, listing each CDR3 protein once. The sample contains about 490,000 distinct CDR3 sequences, roughly 15% of which appear only once. Separately, the same data were catalogued under a study of yellow fever vaccine responses in identical twins.

The sample was CD4+ T cells sorted from blood. These receptor sequences come from a woman under 30 in good health.

Ten or more counts support this clonotype. V gene TRBV5-1 combines with J gene TRBJ2-4, with D maybe TRBD2 (6 bases). The CDR3 runs 14 residues. Germline-derived CDR1 and CDR2 are SGHRS and YFSETQ. The germline V and J ends were trimmed by 4 bases and 5 bases, with 13 bases remaining between them. CDR3 in amino acids: CASSPSSGENIQYF. The CDR3, as DNA: TGCGCCAGCAGCCCAAGCTCGGGGGAAAACATTCAGTACTTC.

The chain couples TRBV7-3 to TRBJ2-1, with 7 nucleotides matching TRBD2. CDR3 length: 14 amino acids. Looked up from germline, CDR1 is SGHTA and CDR2 is FQGTGA. The trim removed 8 bases at V and 4 bases at J, leaving 8 bases unmatched. The CDR3 protein is CASCAGAGYNEQFF. In DNA, the CDR3 is TGTGCCAGCTGCGCGGGAGCCGGTTACAATGAGCAGTTCTTC.

The gene calls are TRBV20-1 and TRBJ2-3, with 10 nucleotides matching TRBD2. Unmatched junction bases numbered 4, after V lost 4 bases and J lost 3 bases. Per the germline V gene, CDR1 is DFQATT and CDR2 is SNEGSKA (reference sequence). The CDR3 covers 14 residues. CDR3 sequence: CSAMSTSGTDTQYF. In nucleotides, the CDR3 is TGCAGTGCTATGTCGACTAGCGGGACAGATACGCAGTATTTT.

This clonotype turned up a few times. The chain links TRBV24-1 to TRBJ2-1, with 7 nucleotides matching TRBD1. J lost 10 bases, V lost 1 base, and 6 bases had no gene match. Germline CDR1 reads KGHDR; CDR2 reads SFDVKD. CDR3 size: 14 residues. As DNA, the CDR3 is TGTGCCACCAGTGATTTCCCGGGACAGTACGAGCAGTTCTTC. This gives the protein CATSDFPGQYEQFF.